This is a list of T cell receptor beta chains from one sample in a study of brain T cells in children with intractable seizures. Libraries were prepared by immunoSEQ multiplex PCR; TCRdb keeps only in-frame clonotypes and omits some of them. The repertoire holds about 76,000 clones, with about 92% as singletons. The sample here was peripheral blood, taken at surgery. These receptors were taken from a boy in the first two years of life with tuberous sclerosis and intractable seizures. Both conserved end residues are part of each CDR3. Each record gives: CDR3 protein, CDR3 DNA, D gene, V gene, J gene, clone size. D genes are given only for firm matches. Clone size is given for some rows only: seen once, a few or many times, or a class if the clone is expanded.

CASSYSGGVDTQYF,TGTGCCAGCAGTTACTCCGGGGGCGTTGATACGCAGTATTTT,-,TRBV6-2/TRBV6-3,TRBJ2-3,-
CAIRGSDRNGYTF,TGTGCCATCAGGGGGAGCGACAGAAATGGCTACACCTTC,-,TRBV10-3,TRBJ1-2,-
CATSDPDVDYGYTF,TGTGCCACCAGTGATCCTGACGTGGACTATGGCTACACCTTC,-,TRBV24-1,TRBJ1-2,-
CASSPLRTNNNEQFF,TGTGCCAGCTCACCACTAAGGACGAACAACAATGAGCAGTTCTTC,-,TRBV18,TRBJ2-1,-
CARTITDTQYF,TGTGCCAGAACTATCACAGATACGCAGTATTTT,-,TRBV2,TRBJ2-3,-
CAGTGGLPNTGELFF,TGTGCCGGGACAGGGGGCCTTCCCAACACCGGGGAGCTGTTTTTT,TRBD1,TRBV7-9,TRBJ2-2,-
CASSLPGLYTEAFF,TGTGCCAGCAGCTTACCAGGGTTGTACACTGAAGCTTTCTTT,-,TRBV7-2,TRBJ1-1,-
CASSSRGEDSGNTIYF,TGTGCCAGCAGCTCCCGAGGGGAGGACTCTGGAAACACCATATATTTT,-,TRBV11-2,TRBJ1-3,-
CASGGGFSDTQYF,TGTGCCAGCGGTGGAGGGTTCTCAGATACGCAGTATTTT,-,TRBV27,TRBJ2-3,-
CASSYLASGKQETQYF,TGTGCCAGCAGTTACTTGGCTAGCGGAAAGCAAGAGACCCAGTACTTC,TRBD2,TRBV6-2/TRBV6-3,TRBJ2-5,-
CAWSYGVGSNQPQHF,TGTGCCTGGAGTTATGGGGTAGGTAGCAATCAGCCCCAGCATTTT,-,TRBV30,TRBJ1-5,-
CAISESSGRDRTNSPLHF,TGTGCCATCAGTGAGTCGAGTGGGAGGGACAGAACTAATTCACCCCTCCACTTT,TRBD1,TRBV10-3,TRBJ1-6,-
CASSGTGTEWGYTF,TGTGCCAGCAGTGGCACCGGGACGGAGTGGGGCTACACCTTC,-,TRBV27,TRBJ1-2,-
CASSGTSGGTDTQYF,TGTGCCAGCAGCGGGACTAGCGGGGGCACAGATACGCAGTATTTT,TRBD2,TRBV7-6,TRBJ2-3,-
CASSHPGQELDGYTF,TGCGCCAGCAGCCACCCGGGACAGGAGCTTGATGGCTACACCTTC,TRBD1,TRBV4-1,TRBJ1-2,-
CASSTGGGGIQYF,TGTGCCAGTAGTACAGGAGGGGGAGGCATTCAGTACTTC,-,TRBV19,TRBJ2-4,-
CASKDILSRGSSYNEQFF,TGCGCCAGCAAGGATATTTTAAGTCGGGGAAGCTCCTACAATGAGCAGTTCTTC,-,TRBV10-2,TRBJ2-1,-
CASSEPGSGANVLTF,TGTGCCAGCAGTGAACCCGGGTCCGGGGCCAACGTCCTGACTTTC,-,TRBV25-1,TRBJ2-6,-
CSVEQGSTEAFF,TGCAGCGTCGAACAGGGTTCCACTGAAGCTTTCTTT,-,TRBV29-1,TRBJ1-1,-
CASSSGTGPDTEAFF,TGTGCCAGCAGCAGCGGGACAGGGCCGGACACTGAAGCTTTCTTT,TRBD1,TRBV5-4,TRBJ1-1,-
CASSLGVRGPAGGEAFF,TGTGCCAGCAGCTTAGGGGTCCGAGGGCCTGCTGGGGGTGAAGCTTTCTTT,-,TRBV7-6,TRBJ1-1,few
CASSPGRPNTDTQYF,TGTGCCAGCTCCCCCGGGCGTCCTAACACAGATACGCAGTATTTT,-,TRBV19,TRBJ2-3,-
CASSFEDTQYF,TGTGCCAGCAGTTTCGAGGATACGCAGTATTTT,-,TRBV28,TRBJ2-3,once
CASSLSGTVNTGELFF,TGTGCCAGCAGCCTCTCCGGGACCGTGAACACCGGGGAGCTGTTTTTT,-,TRBV11-2,TRBJ2-2,-
CASSQAGIYNEQFF,TGCGCCAGCAGCCAAGCGGGAATCTACAATGAGCAGTTCTTC,-,TRBV4-1,TRBJ2-1,-
CASSPTSRLDYEQYF,TGTGCCAGTAGTCCGACCTCGAGATTGGACTACGAGCAGTACTTC,-,TRBV19,TRBJ2-7,once